The rows below give T cell receptor beta chains drawn from one sample of a study of shared clonotypes between healthy human individuals. Here immunoSEQ multiplex PCR was the method, and the copy in TCRdb shows in-frame clones only, minus some. Counted here are about 580,000 clones, more than 95% occurring once; the ten biggest clones make up 0.3%. The sequenced sample consisted of naive CD8+ T cells sorted from blood. All receptors come from a man in his thirties or forties in good health. The CDR3 runs from the conserved cysteine through the conserved F or W. A D gene is named only where the DNA matches it firmly. Expanded clones are given a class, and other clones once, few, many or no size at all.

CDR3 length: 17
J gene: TRBJ1-1
D gene: TRBD1
clone size: NA
V gene: TRBV4-1
CDR3 protein: CASSQVVQGAGSTEAFF
CDR3 DNA: TGCGCCAGCAGCCAAGTCGTTCAGGGGGCAGGGAGCACTGAAGCTTTCTTT

CDR3 length: 15
J gene: TRBJ2-7
D gene: NA
clone size: NA
V gene: TRBV4-1
CDR3 protein: CASSQEYTLDHEQYF
CDR3 DNA: TGCGCCAGCAGCCAAGAATATACCTTAGACCACGAGCAGTACTTC

CDR3 length: 14
J gene: TRBJ2-3
D gene: NA
clone size: NA
V gene: TRBV14
CDR3 protein: CASSLVLGTDTQYF
CDR3 DNA: TGTGCCAGCAGCCTCGTATTGGGCACAGATACGCAGTATTTT

CDR3 length: 14
J gene: TRBJ2-7
D gene: NA
clone size: NA
V gene: TRBV14
CDR3 protein: CASRGTGNFHEQYF
CDR3 DNA: TGTGCCAGCAGGGGTACCGGGAACTTCCACGAGCAGTACTTC

CDR3 length: 16
J gene: TRBJ2-3
D gene: NA
clone size: NA
V gene: TRBV4-1
CDR3 protein: CASSPIGSGDTDTQYF
CDR3 DNA: TGCGCCAGCAGCCCCATCGGGAGTGGAGACACAGATACGCAGTATTTT

CDR3 length: 16
J gene: TRBJ2-2
D gene: NA
clone size: NA
V gene: TRBV28
CDR3 protein: CASSLANRAEAGELFF
CDR3 DNA: TGTGCCAGCAGTTTGGCGAACAGGGCGGAGGCCGGGGAGCTGTTTTTT

CDR3 length: 18
J gene: TRBJ1-5
D gene: NA
clone size: NA
V gene: TRBV19
CDR3 protein: CASSIVGGLGNSNQPQHF
CDR3 DNA: TGTGCCAGTAGTATCGTCGGGGGTTTGGGGAATAGCAATCAGCCCCAGCATTTT

CDR3 length: 16
J gene: TRBJ2-7
D gene: TRBD2
clone size: NA
V gene: TRBV15
CDR3 protein: CATSNIIGGSTYEQYF
CDR3 DNA: TGTGCCACCAGCAACATAATAGGCGGGAGTACATACGAGCAGTACTTC

CDR3 length: 13
J gene: TRBJ2-1
D gene: TRBD2
clone size: NA
V gene: TRBV13
CDR3 protein: CASSYEAGEGQFF
CDR3 DNA: TGTGCCAGCAGTTACGAAGCGGGAGAGGGGCAGTTCTTC

CDR3 length: 15
J gene: TRBJ1-1
D gene: NA
clone size: once
V gene: TRBV11-2
CDR3 protein: CASSPENWWGKEAFF
CDR3 DNA: TGTGCCAGCAGCCCAGAGAATTGGTGGGGAAAGGAAGCTTTCTTT

CDR3 length: 13
J gene: TRBJ1-1
D gene: NA
clone size: once
V gene: TRBV7-6
CDR3 protein: CASSFWDGDQAFF
CDR3 DNA: TGTGCCAGCAGCTTTTGGGACGGGGACCAAGCTTTCTTT

CDR3 length: 16
J gene: TRBJ2-2
D gene: NA
clone size: NA
V gene: TRBV6-6
CDR3 protein: CASSYATGANTGELFF
CDR3 DNA: TGTGCCAGCAGTTACGCGACGGGGGCGAACACCGGGGAGCTGTTTTTT

CDR3 length: 13
J gene: TRBJ2-1
D gene: TRBD2
clone size: once
V gene: TRBV18
CDR3 protein: CASSLTSGHEQFF
CDR3 DNA: TGTGCCAGCTCACTGACTAGCGGGCATGAGCAGTTCTTC

CDR3 length: 12
J gene: TRBJ1-1
D gene: NA
clone size: NA
V gene: TRBV4-1
CDR3 protein: CASSQEYTEAFF
CDR3 DNA: TGCGCCAGCAGCCAAGAGTACACTGAAGCTTTCTTT

CDR3 length: 13
J gene: TRBJ2-3
D gene: NA
clone size: NA
V gene: TRBV6-5
CDR3 protein: CASTLLGADTQYF
CDR3 DNA: TGTGCCAGCACCCTGTTGGGTGCAGATACGCAGTATTTT

CDR3 length: 15
J gene: TRBJ2-5
D gene: TRBD2
clone size: NA
V gene: TRBV27
CDR3 protein: CASSLWAGGPETQYF
CDR3 DNA: TGTGCCAGCAGTTTATGGGCGGGAGGGCCTGAGACCCAGTACTTC

CDR3 length: 16
J gene: TRBJ1-1
D gene: NA
clone size: NA
V gene: TRBV7-9
CDR3 protein: CASSPGPGGRRTEAFF
CDR3 DNA: TGTGCCAGCAGCCCAGGACCGGGAGGTAGGCGCACTGAAGCTTTCTTT

CDR3 length: 17
J gene: TRBJ2-1
D gene: TRBD1
clone size: NA
V gene: TRBV10-3
CDR3 protein: CAISEGYRGSSYNEQFF
CDR3 DNA: TGTGCCATCAGTGAGGGGTACAGGGGGAGCTCCTACAATGAGCAGTTCTTC

CDR3 length: 16
J gene: TRBJ2-7
D gene: NA
clone size: NA
V gene: TRBV5-1
CDR3 protein: CASSSGQGISSYEQYF
CDR3 DNA: TGCGCCAGCAGCTCTGGCCAGGGGATTAGCTCCTACGAGCAGTACTTC

CDR3 length: 16
J gene: TRBJ2-1
D gene: TRBD2
clone size: NA
V gene: TRBV11-2
CDR3 protein: CASSLTSGNSYNEQFF
CDR3 DNA: TGTGCCAGCAGCTTGACTAGCGGGAACTCCTACAATGAGCAGTTCTTC

CDR3 length: 13
J gene: TRBJ2-3
D gene: NA
clone size: NA
V gene: TRBV28
CDR3 protein: CASSPRVTDTQYF
CDR3 DNA: TGTGCCAGCAGCCCACGGGTCACAGATACGCAGTATTTT

CDR3 length: 16
J gene: TRBJ2-2
D gene: TRBD2
clone size: NA
V gene: TRBV14
CDR3 protein: CASSYVAGVRSGELFF
CDR3 DNA: TGTGCCAGCAGTTACGTAGCGGGAGTTCGGTCCGGGGAGCTGTTTTTT

CDR3 length: 15
J gene: TRBJ2-5
D gene: TRBD2
clone size: NA
V gene: TRBV10-3
CDR3 protein: CAIGGTSGFQETQYF
CDR3 DNA: TGTGCCATCGGGGGGACTAGCGGGTTTCAAGAGACCCAGTACTTC

CDR3 length: 16
J gene: TRBJ1-1
D gene: NA
clone size: once
V gene: TRBV12-1
CDR3 protein: CASSILETGQNTEAFF
CDR3 DNA: TGTGCCAGCAGCATCCTAGAGACAGGTCAGAACACTGAAGCTTTCTTT

CDR3 length: 15
J gene: TRBJ1-5
D gene: TRBD1
clone size: once
V gene: TRBV7-6
CDR3 protein: CASSLGAGGNQPQHF
CDR3 DNA: TGTGCCAGCAGCTTAGGCGCAGGGGGTAATCAGCCCCAGCATTTT

CDR3 length: 16
J gene: TRBJ2-1
D gene: TRBD2
clone size: NA
V gene: TRBV7-6
CDR3 protein: CASSPSGRRSGNEQFF
CDR3 DNA: TGTGCCAGCAGCCCTAGCGGGAGACGTTCGGGGAATGAGCAGTTCTTC

CDR3 length: 14
J gene: TRBJ2-7
D gene: NA
clone size: NA
V gene: TRBV7-6
CDR3 protein: CASSPVVGTYEQYF
CDR3 DNA: TGTGCCAGCAGCCCTGTAGTAGGGACCTACGAGCAGTACTTC

CDR3 length: 13
J gene: TRBJ1-5
D gene: NA
clone size: NA
V gene: TRBV10-2
CDR3 protein: CASSESVLQPQHF
CDR3 DNA: TGCGCCAGCAGTGAGTCCGTTCTTCAGCCCCAGCATTTT

CDR3 length: 16
J gene: TRBJ2-7
D gene: NA
clone size: NA
V gene: TRBV7-2
CDR3 protein: CASSLTTSSPSYEQYF
CDR3 DNA: TGTGCCAGCAGCTTAACTACTAGCTCCCCCTCCTACGAGCAGTACTTC

CDR3 length: 14
J gene: TRBJ2-3
D gene: NA
clone size: NA
V gene: TRBV29-1
CDR3 protein: CSVDGAGITDTQYF
CDR3 DNA: TGCAGCGTTGACGGTGCGGGGATCACAGATACGCAGTATTTT

CDR3 length: 16
J gene: TRBJ2-3
D gene: NA
clone size: NA
V gene: TRBV7-6
CDR3 protein: CASSSEIADSTDTQYF
CDR3 DNA: TGTGCCAGCAGCTCGGAAATAGCGGATAGCACAGATACGCAGTATTTT

CDR3 length: 14
J gene: TRBJ1-1
D gene: TRBD1
clone size: NA
V gene: TRBV9
CDR3 protein: CASGTGGMNTEAFF
CDR3 DNA: TGTGCCAGCGGGACAGGTGGCATGAACACTGAAGCTTTCTTT

CDR3 length: 15
J gene: TRBJ1-2
D gene: TRBD1
clone size: once
V gene: TRBV5-5
CDR3 protein: CASSSPLTGNYGYTF
CDR3 DNA: TGTGCCAGCAGCTCCCCACTGACAGGGAACTATGGCTACACCTTC

CDR3 length: 13
J gene: TRBJ2-7
D gene: NA
clone size: NA
V gene: TRBV15
CDR3 protein: CATSSTGGYEQYF
CDR3 DNA: TGTGCCACCAGCAGCACAGGTGGCTACGAGCAGTACTTC

CDR3 length: 15
J gene: TRBJ1-5
D gene: NA
clone size: NA
V gene: TRBV2
CDR3 protein: CASSEAGYSNQPQHF
CDR3 DNA: TGTGCCAGCAGTGAAGCGGGGTATAGCAATCAGCCCCAGCATTTT

CDR3 length: 13
J gene: TRBJ2-5
D gene: NA
clone size: NA
V gene: TRBV4-3
CDR3 protein: CASSQGIMETQYF
CDR3 DNA: TGCGCCAGCAGCCAAGGGATAATGGAGACCCAGTACTTC

CDR3 length: 12
J gene: TRBJ1-2
D gene: NA
clone size: NA
V gene: TRBV7-2
CDR3 protein: CASSRRQLGYTF
CDR3 DNA: TGTGCCAGCAGCCGCAGACAGCTTGGCTACACCTTC

CDR3 length: 16
J gene: TRBJ2-3
D gene: TRBD1
clone size: NA
V gene: TRBV4-3
CDR3 protein: CASSPDRGTSTDTQYF
CDR3 DNA: TGCGCCAGCAGCCCCGACAGGGGCACTAGCACAGATACGCAGTATTTT

CDR3 length: 14
J gene: TRBJ2-1
D gene: NA
clone size: NA
V gene: TRBV5-1
CDR3 protein: CASSSGQSRDEQFF
CDR3 DNA: TGCGCCAGCAGCTCAGGACAGAGCAGGGATGAGCAGTTCTTC

CDR3 length: 15
J gene: TRBJ2-1
D gene: TRBD2
clone size: NA
V gene: TRBV5-6
CDR3 protein: CASSLLLAGHNEQFF
CDR3 DNA: TGTGCCAGCAGCTTGTTACTAGCGGGTCACAATGAGCAGTTCTTC

CDR3 length: 16
J gene: TRBJ1-5
D gene: NA
clone size: NA
V gene: TRBV10-3
CDR3 protein: CAISESAGDSNQPQHF
CDR3 DNA: TGTGCCATCAGTGAGTCGGCAGGGGATAGCAATCAGCCCCAGCATTTT

CDR3 length: 15
J gene: TRBJ2-7
D gene: NA
clone size: NA
V gene: TRBV4-3
CDR3 protein: CASSQGSQGAYEQYF
CDR3 DNA: TGCGCCAGCAGCCAAGGTTCACAGGGCGCCTACGAGCAGTACTTC

CDR3 length: 15
J gene: TRBJ2-6
D gene: NA
clone size: NA
V gene: TRBV6-5
CDR3 protein: CASSPGSSGANVLTF
CDR3 DNA: TGTGCCAGCAGTCCAGGAAGCTCTGGGGCCAACGTCCTGACTTTC

CDR3 length: 16
J gene: TRBJ2-1
D gene: TRBD2
clone size: NA
V gene: TRBV7-9
CDR3 protein: CASSPPGTSGYNEQFF
CDR3 DNA: TGTGCCAGCAGCCCCCCAGGGACTAGCGGCTACAATGAGCAGTTCTTC

CDR3 length: 13
J gene: TRBJ2-1
D gene: NA
clone size: NA
V gene: TRBV11-3
CDR3 protein: CASSLGASNEQFF
CDR3 DNA: TGTGCCAGCAGCTTAGGGGCTAGCAATGAGCAGTTCTTC

CDR3 length: 18
J gene: TRBJ2-1
D gene: TRBD2
clone size: NA
V gene: TRBV5-1
CDR3 protein: CASSIDSSLAGGSNEQFF
CDR3 DNA: TGCGCCAGCAGCATAGACAGTTCCCTAGCGGGAGGGAGCAATGAGCAGTTCTTC

CDR3 length: 14
J gene: TRBJ1-1
D gene: TRBD1
clone size: once
V gene: TRBV10-3
CDR3 protein: CAISPRGRVTEAFF
CDR3 DNA: TGTGCCATCAGTCCAAGGGGGCGCGTCACTGAAGCTTTCTTT